The following is a T cell receptor (beta chain) sequence with its context. The antigen remains unidentified. This sample stems from a study of cytomegalovirus exposure and HLA in healthy donors. Whole-study results and caveats: A later analysis associated some 16,000 TCR beta sequences with HLA alleles at a 0.05 false discovery rate. In the analysis, some V segments, TRBV6-2 and TRBV6-3 included, were excluded as indistinguishable.

The donors gave bone marrow, and they were healthy. There are 14 residues in the CDR3. CDR1 is MNHNS, CDR2 SASEGT, per germline. V was pared by 5 bases and J by 2 bases, with 10 bases between. PCR involved 60 Vbeta and 13 Jbeta primers. Assay used: immunoSEQ multiplex PCR; TCRdb lists only in-frame clones, some missing. This sample has about 200,000 clones; 82% occur once, and the top ten carry roughly 6%. Sample: PBMCs. The receptor's source is a middle-aged man in good health and CMV-seropositive. This rearrangement joins TRBV6-1 to TRBJ1-5, with TRBD1 as a possible D gene (6 bases). Written as DNA, the CDR3 is TGTGCCAGCAGTACCTACAGGGGCAATCAGCCCCAGCATTTT. It is translated as CASSTYRGNQPQHF.